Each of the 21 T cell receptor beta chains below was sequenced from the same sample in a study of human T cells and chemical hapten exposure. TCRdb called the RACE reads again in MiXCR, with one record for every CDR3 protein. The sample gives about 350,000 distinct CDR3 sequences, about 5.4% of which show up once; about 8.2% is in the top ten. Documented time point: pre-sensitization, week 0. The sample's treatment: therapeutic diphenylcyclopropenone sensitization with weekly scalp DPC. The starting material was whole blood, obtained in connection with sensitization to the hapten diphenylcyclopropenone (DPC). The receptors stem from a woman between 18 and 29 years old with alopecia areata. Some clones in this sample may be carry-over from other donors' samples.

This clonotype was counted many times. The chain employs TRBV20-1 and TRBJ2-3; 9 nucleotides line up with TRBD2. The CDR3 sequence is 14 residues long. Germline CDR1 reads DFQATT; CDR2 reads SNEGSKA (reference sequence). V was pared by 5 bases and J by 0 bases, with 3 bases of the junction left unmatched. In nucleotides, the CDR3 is TGCAGTGCTTATCTAGCGGGGAGCACAGATACGCAGTATTTT. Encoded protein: CSAYLAGSTDTQYF.

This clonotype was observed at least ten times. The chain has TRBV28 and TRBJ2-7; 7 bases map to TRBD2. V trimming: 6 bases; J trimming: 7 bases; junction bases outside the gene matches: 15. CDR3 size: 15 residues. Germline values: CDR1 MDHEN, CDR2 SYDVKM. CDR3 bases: TGTGCCAGCAGCTCCCTAAGGGAGGGCTGGAGGGAGCAGTACTTC. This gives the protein CASSSLREGWREQYF.

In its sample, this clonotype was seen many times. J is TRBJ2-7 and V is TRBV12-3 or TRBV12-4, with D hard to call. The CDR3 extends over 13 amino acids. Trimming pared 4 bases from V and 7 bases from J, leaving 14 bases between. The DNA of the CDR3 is TGTGCCAGCAGTTCCGGCCCGCTACGTGAGCAGTACTTC. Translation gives CASSSGPLREQYF.

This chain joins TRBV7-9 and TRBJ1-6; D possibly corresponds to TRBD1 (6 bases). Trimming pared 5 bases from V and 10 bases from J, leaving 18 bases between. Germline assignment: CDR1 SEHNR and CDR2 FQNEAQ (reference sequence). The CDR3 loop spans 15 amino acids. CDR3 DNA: TGTGCCAGCAGCCCCAAGGGGGGTACGGGATCACCCCTCCACTTT. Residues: CASSPKGGTGSPLHF.

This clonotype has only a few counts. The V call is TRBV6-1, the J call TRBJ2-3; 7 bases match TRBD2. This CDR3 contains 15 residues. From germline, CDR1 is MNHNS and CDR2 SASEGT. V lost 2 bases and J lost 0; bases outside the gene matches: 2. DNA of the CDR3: TGTGCCAGCAGTGAATTGCGGGGGAGCACAGATACGCAGTATTTT. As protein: CASSELRGSTDTQYF.

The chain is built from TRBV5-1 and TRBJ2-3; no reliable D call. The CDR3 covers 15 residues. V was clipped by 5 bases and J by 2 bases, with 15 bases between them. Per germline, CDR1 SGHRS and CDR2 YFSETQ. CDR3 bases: TGCGCCAGCAGTGTATCCTCGATCCCCACAGATACGCAGTATTTT. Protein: CASSVSSIPTDTQYF.

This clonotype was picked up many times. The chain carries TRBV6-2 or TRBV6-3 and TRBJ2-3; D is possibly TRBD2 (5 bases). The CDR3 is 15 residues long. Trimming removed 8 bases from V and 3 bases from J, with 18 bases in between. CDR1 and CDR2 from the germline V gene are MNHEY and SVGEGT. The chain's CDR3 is CASSPSERGTDTQYF. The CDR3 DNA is TGTGCCAGCTCCCCTAGTGAGCGCGGGACAGATACGCAGTATTTT.

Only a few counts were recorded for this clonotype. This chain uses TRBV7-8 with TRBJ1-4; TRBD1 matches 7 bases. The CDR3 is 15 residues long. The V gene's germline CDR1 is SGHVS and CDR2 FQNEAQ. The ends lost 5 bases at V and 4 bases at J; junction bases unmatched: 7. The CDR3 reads CASSPGQAINEKLFF. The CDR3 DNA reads TGTGCCAGCAGCCCCGGACAGGCTATTAATGAAAAACTGTTTTTT.

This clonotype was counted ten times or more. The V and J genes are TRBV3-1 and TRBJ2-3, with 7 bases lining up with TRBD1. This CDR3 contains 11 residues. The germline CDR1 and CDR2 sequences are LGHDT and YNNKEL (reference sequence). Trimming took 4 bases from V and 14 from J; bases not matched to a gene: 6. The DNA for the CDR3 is TGTGCCAGCAGCCTAGGGACAGATTGGTATTTT. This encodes CASSLGTDWYF.

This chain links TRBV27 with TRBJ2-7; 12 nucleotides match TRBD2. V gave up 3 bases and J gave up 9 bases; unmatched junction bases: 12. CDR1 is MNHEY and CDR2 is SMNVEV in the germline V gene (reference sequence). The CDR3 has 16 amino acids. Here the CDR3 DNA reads TGTGCCAGCAGTTTGGTGACTAGCGGGGGACCCGGACGGCAGTACTTC. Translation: CASSLVTSGGPGRQYF.

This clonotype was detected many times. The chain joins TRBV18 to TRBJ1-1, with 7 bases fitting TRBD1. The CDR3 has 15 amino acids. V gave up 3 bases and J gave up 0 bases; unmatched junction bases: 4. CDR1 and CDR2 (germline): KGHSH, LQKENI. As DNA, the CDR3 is TGTGCCAGCTCACCGGGACAGATTTTGAACACTGAAGCTTTCTTT. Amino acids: CASSPGQILNTEAFF. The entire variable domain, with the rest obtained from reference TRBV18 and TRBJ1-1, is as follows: NAGVMQNPRHLVRRRGQEARLRCSPMKGHSHVYWYRQLPEEGLKFMVYLQKENIIDESGMPKERFSAEFPKEGPSILRIQQVVRGDSAAYFCASSPGQILNTEAFFGQGTRLTVV.

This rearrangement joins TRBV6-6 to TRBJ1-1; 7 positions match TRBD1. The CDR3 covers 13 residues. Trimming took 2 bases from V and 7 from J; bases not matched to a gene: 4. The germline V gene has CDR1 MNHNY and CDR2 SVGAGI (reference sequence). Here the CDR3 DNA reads TGTGCCAGCAGTTACCGGCAGGGGGATGAAGCTTTCTTT. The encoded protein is CASSYRQGDEAFF.

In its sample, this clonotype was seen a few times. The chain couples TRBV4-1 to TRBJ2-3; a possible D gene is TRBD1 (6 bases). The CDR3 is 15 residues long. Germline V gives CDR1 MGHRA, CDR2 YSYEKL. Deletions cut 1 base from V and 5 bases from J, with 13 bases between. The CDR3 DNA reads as TGCGCCAGCAGCCAAGTGGCAGGACAGAAAGATACGCAGTATTTT. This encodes CASSQVAGQKDTQYF.

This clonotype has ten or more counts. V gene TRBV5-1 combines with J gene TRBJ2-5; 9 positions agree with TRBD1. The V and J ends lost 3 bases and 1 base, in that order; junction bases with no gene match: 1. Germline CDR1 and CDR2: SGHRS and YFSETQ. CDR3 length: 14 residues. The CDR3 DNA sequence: TGCGCCAGCAGCTCGACAGGGGGCCAAGAGACCCAGTACTTC. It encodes CASSSTGGQETQYF.

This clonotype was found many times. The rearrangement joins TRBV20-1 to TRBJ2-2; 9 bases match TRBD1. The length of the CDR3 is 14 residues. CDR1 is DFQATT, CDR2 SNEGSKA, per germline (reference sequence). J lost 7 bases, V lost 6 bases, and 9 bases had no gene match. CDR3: CSAPRDRAGGELFF. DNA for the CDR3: TGCAGTGCGCCCCGGGACAGGGCTGGCGGGGAGCTGTTTTTT.

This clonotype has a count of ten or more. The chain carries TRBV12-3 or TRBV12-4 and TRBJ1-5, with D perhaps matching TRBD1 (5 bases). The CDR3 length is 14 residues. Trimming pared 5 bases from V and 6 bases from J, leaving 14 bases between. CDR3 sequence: CASSDTKGRQPQHF. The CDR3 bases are TGTGCCAGCAGTGACACCAAGGGACGTCAGCCCCAGCATTTT.

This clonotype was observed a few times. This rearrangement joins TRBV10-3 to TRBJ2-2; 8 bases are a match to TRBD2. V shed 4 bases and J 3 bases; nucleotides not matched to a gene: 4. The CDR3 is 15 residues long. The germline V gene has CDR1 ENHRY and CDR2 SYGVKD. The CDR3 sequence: CAISVSGTHTGELFF. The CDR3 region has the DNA TGTGCCATCAGTGTTAGCGGGACCCACACCGGGGAGCTGTTTTTT.

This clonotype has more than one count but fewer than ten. The CDR3 is CASSQVYPSGDLSSYNEQFF. The CDR3 DNA is TGCGCCAGCAGCCAAGTTTATCCTAGCGGGGACCTTAGCTCCTACAATGAGCAGTTCTTC. The V and J genes are TRBV4-1 and TRBJ2-1; 9 nucleotides match TRBD2. The CDR3 is 20 residues long. After removal of 1 base from V and 0 bases from J, the junction contained 13 bases not matched to a gene. Germline V gives CDR1 MGHRA, CDR2 YSYEKL.

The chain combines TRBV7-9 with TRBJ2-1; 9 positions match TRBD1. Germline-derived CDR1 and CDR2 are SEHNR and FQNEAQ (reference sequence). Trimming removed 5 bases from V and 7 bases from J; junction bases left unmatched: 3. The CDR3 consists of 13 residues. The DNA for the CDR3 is TGTGCCAGCAGCAGACAGGGGGGGAATGAGCAGTTCTTC. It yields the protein CASSRQGGNEQFF.

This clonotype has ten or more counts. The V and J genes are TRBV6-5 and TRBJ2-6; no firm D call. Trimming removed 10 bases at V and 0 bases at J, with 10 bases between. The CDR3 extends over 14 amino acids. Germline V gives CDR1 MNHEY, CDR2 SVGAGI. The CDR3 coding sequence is TGTGCCACCGGACGCAGCTCTGGGGCCAACGTCCTGACTTTC. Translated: CATGRSSGANVLTF.

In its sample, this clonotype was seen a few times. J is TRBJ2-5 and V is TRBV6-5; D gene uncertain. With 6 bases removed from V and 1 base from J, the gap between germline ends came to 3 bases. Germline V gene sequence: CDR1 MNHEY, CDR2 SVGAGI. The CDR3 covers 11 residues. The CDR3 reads CASRLQETQYF. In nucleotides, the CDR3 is TGTGCCAGCAGACTCCAAGAGACCCAGTACTTC.